This T cell receptor (beta chain) was sequenced during a study of T cells expressing NK-cell markers. Study-level points and caveats: In more than 5 donors, dominant CD3+CD56+NKG2C+ clonotypes ranked among the top 10 CD8+ clonotypes.

TCRdb re-analyzed the 5' RACE reads; it lists each CDR3 protein once, without DNA. The specimen's table records over 150,000 distinct CDR3 sequences. A note on this clonotype: Its antigen is not known.

The specimen was blood T cells: a sorted CD56 or NKG2C T cell subset, CD4+ or CD8+ T cells, or bulk PBMC T cells (not recorded which). The receptor comes from a woman between 50 and 59 years old in good health.

This CDR3 is CASSLEFDQPQHF. J is TRBJ1-5 and V is TRBV7-9. This CDR3 region has 13 residues. Germline lookup yields CDR1 SEHNR and CDR2 FQNEAQ (reference sequence).